Listed below are T cell receptor beta chains from one sample, sequenced in a study of T cell changes during pregnancy in multiple sclerosis. The protocol was immunoSEQ multiplex PCR, while the TCRdb copy is restricted to in-frame clones and leaves out a portion. The sample yields some 96,000 clones, around 93% seen once. Sequenced here: peripheral blood, sampled after pregnancy. The source is a female donor with multiple sclerosis, enrolled in a pregnancy study. CDR3s include the opening cysteine and the closing phenylalanine or tryptophan. D genes are given only for firm matches. Size values are once, few and many counts, or a class for expanded clones, and some rows have none.

cdr3_aa	cdr3_nt	v_call	j_call	d_call	clone_size
CASSEPGTVRQPQHF	TGTGCCAGCAGTGAACCCGGGACAGTACGTCAGCCCCAGCATTTT	TRBV6-1	TRBJ1-5	TRBD1	-
CASTVQGSRQPQHF	TGTGCCAGCACCGTACAGGGGAGTAGGCAGCCCCAGCATTTT	TRBV6-1	TRBJ1-5	TRBD1	-
CASGTGRAGELFF	TGTGCCAGCGGGACAGGGAGGGCCGGGGAGCTGTTTTTT	TRBV5-8	TRBJ2-2	TRBD1	-
CASSLVGTGDGYTF	TGTGCCAGCAGTTTAGTTGGGACAGGGGATGGCTACACCTTC	TRBV27	TRBJ1-2	TRBD1	-
CASSLAGLSITGELFF	TGTGCCAGCAGCTTGGCGGGACTTAGCATCACCGGGGAGCTGTTTTTT	TRBV5-6	TRBJ2-2	-	-
CATSRDDSYTF	TGTGCCACCAGCAGAGACGACAGCTACACCTTC	TRBV15	TRBJ1-2	-	-
CASRDYRTSQHF	TGTGCCAGTAGAGACTACCGGACGTCCCAGCATTTT	TRBV19	TRBJ1-5	-	-
CASSVEPSNTGELFF	TGTGCCAGCAGCGTAGAGCCGTCGAACACCGGGGAGCTGTTTTTT	TRBV9	TRBJ2-2	-	-
CASSPGQTSSGNTIYF	TGTGCCAGCTCACCGGGACAGACGAGCTCTGGAAACACCATATATTTT	TRBV18	TRBJ1-3	TRBD1	-
CASSYMAGGANVLTF	TGTGCCAGCAGTTACATGGCGGGGGGGGCCAACGTCCTGACTTTC	TRBV6-5	TRBJ2-6	-	-
CASSVGVSTDTQYF	TGTGCCAGCAGCGTAGGAGTGAGCACAGATACGCAGTATTTT	TRBV9	TRBJ2-3	-	-
CASSPRQGPERDTQYF	TGTGCCAGCTCACCCCGACAGGGGCCGGAGAGAGATACGCAGTATTTT	TRBV18	TRBJ2-3	TRBD1	-
CASSWTSANTGELFF	TGTGCCAGCAGTTGGACTAGCGCGAACACCGGGGAGCTGTTTTTT	TRBV6-5	TRBJ2-2	TRBD2	once
CASSLATGELFF	TGTGCCAGCAGCTTGGCTACCGGGGAGCTGTTTTTT	TRBV5-4	TRBJ2-2	-	-
CASSSLAGPYNEQFF	TGTGCCAGCAGCTCCCTAGCGGGACCTTACAATGAGCAGTTCTTC	TRBV7-3	TRBJ2-1	TRBD2	-
CASSIGQIATNEKLFF	TGTGCCAGTAGTATAGGACAGATTGCAACTAATGAAAAACTGTTTTTT	TRBV19	TRBJ1-4	-	-
CASSIDAGLASNEQFF	TGTGCCAGTAGTATAGATGCGGGACTAGCAAGCAATGAGCAGTTCTTC	TRBV19	TRBJ2-1	TRBD2	-
CATSRPQQETQYF	TGTGCCACCAGCAGACCACAGCAAGAGACCCAGTACTTC	TRBV15	TRBJ2-5	-	-
CASSEHRGPGETQYF	TGTGCCAGCAGCGAGCACAGGGGGCCGGGAGAGACCCAGTACTTC	TRBV9	TRBJ2-5	TRBD1	-
CASSSGTANTGELFF	TGTGCCAGCAGCTCCGGGACAGCGAACACCGGGGAGCTGTTTTTT	TRBV2	TRBJ2-2	TRBD1	-
CASSEPFTDTQYF	TGTGCCAGCAGTGAACCCTTCACAGATACGCAGTATTTT	TRBV2	TRBJ2-3	-	-
CASSFRQGNEKLFF	TGCGCCAGCAGCTTTCGACAGGGTAATGAAAAACTGTTTTTT	TRBV5-1	TRBJ1-4	TRBD1	-
CASSLGTGLNTEAFF	TGTGCCAGCAGCTTAGGGACAGGTCTGAACACTGAAGCTTTCTTT	TRBV7-9	TRBJ1-1	TRBD1	-
CASSEYGQDPFF	TGTGCCAGCAGTGAATACGGACAGGATCCTTTCTTT	TRBV25-1	TRBJ1-1	TRBD1	-
CASSFGEGYEQYF	TGTGCCAGCAGTTTCGGAGAAGGCTACGAGCAGTACTTC	TRBV27	TRBJ2-7	-	-
CASSLGSYSNQPQHF	TGTGCCAGCAGCTTGGGAAGCTATAGCAATCAGCCCCAGCATTTT	TRBV5-6	TRBJ1-5	-	-
CASTPRGNEQFF	TGTGCCAGCACTCCACGAGGGAATGAGCAGTTCTTC	TRBV6-7	TRBJ2-1	-	once
CASSPRTSGAPTDTQYF	TGTGCCAGCAGCCCCCGGACTAGCGGAGCTCCCACAGATACGCAGTATTTT	TRBV9	TRBJ2-3	TRBD2	-
CASSLAVYYNEQFF	TGTGCCAGCAGTTTGGCGGTTTACTACAATGAGCAGTTCTTC	TRBV27	TRBJ2-1	-	-
CASSSEVNTEAFF	TGTGCCAGCAGTTCTGAGGTGAACACTGAAGCTTTCTTT	TRBV6-6	TRBJ1-1	-	-
CASSLTSGGTYEQYF	TGTGCCAGCAGCTTGACTAGCGGGGGTACCTACGAGCAGTACTTC	TRBV7-2	TRBJ2-7	TRBD2	-
CASSLSTPTSGHYNEQFF	TGTGCCAGCAGTTTATCTACCCCTACTAGCGGACACTACAATGAGCAGTTCTTC	TRBV27	TRBJ2-1	TRBD2	once
CASSLITGTSGIYNEQFF	TGTGCCAGCAGCTTAATTACAGGGACTAGCGGGATCTACAATGAGCAGTTCTTC	TRBV7-2	TRBJ2-1	TRBD2	once
CAISEYGGNEQYF	TGTGCCATCAGTGAGTATGGCGGAAACGAGCAGTACTTC	TRBV10-3	TRBJ2-7	-	-
CASSTSGGAFNEQFF	TGTGCCAGCAGTACTAGCGGGGGGGCTTTCAATGAGCAGTTCTTC	TRBV7-9	TRBJ2-1	TRBD2	-
CAWSRQTNEQFF	TGTGCCTGGAGTCGACAGACCAATGAGCAGTTCTTC	TRBV30	TRBJ2-1	-	-
CASSRGQGGYGYTF	TGCGCCAGCAGCCGAGGACAGGGCGGCTATGGCTACACCTTC	TRBV4-3	TRBJ1-2	TRBD1	-
CARGTRNKRTQYF	TGTGCCAGGGGGACTAGGAACAAGAGGACCCAGTACTTC	TRBV2	TRBJ2-5	TRBD2	-
CASSLAGTGGSEQYF	TGTGCCAGCAGCTTAGCCGGGACAGGGGGCTCTGAGCAGTACTTC	TRBV7-9	TRBJ2-7	TRBD1	-
CASSDTGTGFRTADTQYF	TGTGCCAGCAGTGATACCGGGACAGGGTTCCGGACCGCAGATACGCAGTATTTT	TRBV25-1	TRBJ2-3	TRBD1	-
CASSPKGTVSNQPQHF	TGTGCCAGCAGCCCAAAGGGGACAGTTAGCAATCAGCCCCAGCATTTT	TRBV27	TRBJ1-5	TRBD1	-
CSAGQAGQYF	TGCAGTGCTGGCCAAGCGGGGCAGTACTTC	TRBV20-1	TRBJ2-7	-	-
CASSLGTGYGYTF	TGTGCCAGCAGTTTAGGCACGGGCTATGGCTACACCTTC	TRBV28	TRBJ1-2	-	-
CASSGRQGGTEAFF	TGTGCCAGCAGTGGAAGACAGGGAGGCACTGAAGCTTTCTTT	TRBV25-1	TRBJ1-1	TRBD1	-
CASSLDRQGYTIYF	TGTGCCAGCAGCTTAGACCGACAGGGATACACCATATATTTT	TRBV5-6	TRBJ1-3	TRBD1	-
CASSITGQGQETQYF	TGTGCCAGCAGCATAACGGGACAGGGCCAAGAGACCCAGTACTTC	TRBV7-9	TRBJ2-5	TRBD1	-
CASKGGSLSYEQYF	TGTGCCAGCAAGGGCGGGAGCCTCTCCTACGAGCAGTACTTC	TRBV2	TRBJ2-7	TRBD2	few
CARPTGSNTGELFF	TGTGCTCGCCCTACAGGGTCGAACACCGGGGAGCTGTTTTTT	TRBV19	TRBJ2-2	-	once
CASSLGQGLYEQYF	TGTGCCAGCAGCTTAGGACAGGGTCTCTACGAGCAGTACTTC	TRBV7-9	TRBJ2-7	TRBD1	-
CASSKDRVRTYEQYF	TGTGCCAGCAGCAAGGACAGGGTTCGCACCTACGAGCAGTACTTC	TRBV5-8	TRBJ2-7	TRBD1	-
CASRLQGTNEKLFF	TGTGCCAGCAGGCTACAGGGGACTAATGAAAAACTGTTTTTT	TRBV27	TRBJ1-4	TRBD1	-
CAISEEQGYGYTF	TGTGCCATCAGTGAGGAACAGGGTTATGGCTACACCTTC	TRBV10-3	TRBJ1-2	-	-
CASGGINYGYTF	TGTGCCAGCGGAGGGATCAACTATGGCTACACCTTC	TRBV6-5	TRBJ1-2	-	-
CASSEYYRGLNSYEQYF	TGTGCCAGCAGTGAATATTACAGGGGGCTAAACTCCTACGAGCAGTACTTC	TRBV25-1	TRBJ2-7	TRBD1	-
CASSFQGAKETQYF	TGTGCCAGCAGCTTTCAGGGGGCGAAGGAGACCCAGTACTTC	TRBV5-6	TRBJ2-5	TRBD1	-
CASSPLLPAGELFF	TGTGCCAGCAGCCCGCTACTACCGGCCGGGGAGCTGTTTTTT	TRBV7-9	TRBJ2-2	-	-
CASSEQGHTGNTIYF	TGTGCCAGCAGTGAACAGGGTCACACTGGAAACACCATATATTTT	TRBV2	TRBJ1-3	-	-
CASSLEGQNSYNEQFF	TGCGCCAGCAGCTTGGAGGGACAGAACTCCTACAATGAGCAGTTCTTC	TRBV5-1	TRBJ2-1	TRBD1	-
CASSYGGAGYGYTF	TGTGCCAGCAGTTACGGGGGCGCGGGCTATGGCTACACCTTC	TRBV6-5	TRBJ1-2	-	-
CASRGQSTDTQYF	TGCGCCAGCAGAGGACAGAGCACAGATACGCAGTATTTT	TRBV5-1	TRBJ2-3	-	-